This TCR beta chain stems from a study of blood T cell repertoires in COVID-19. Germline V lookup: CDR1 KGHSH, CDR2 LQKENI. This CDR3 contains 15 residues. The V and J ends lost 5 bases and 4 bases respectively, with 16 bases between them. Only in-frame clones appear in the TCRdb table, and some are missing; sequencing was by immunoSEQ multiplex PCR. The sample includes 150,000 to 200,000 clones, about 91% seen only once; the top ten take over 2%. The receptor's source is a woman in her forties with acute COVID-19. Sequenced input: PBMCs or T cells enriched from blood (not recorded which). The chain couples TRBV18 to TRBJ2-3; TRBD1 might be the D (6 bases). CDR3 bases: TGTGCCAGCTCAATCAACAGGGTCGGCTCAGATACGCAGTATTTT. This codes for CASSINRVGSDTQYF.